These T cell receptor beta chains were read from a single sample in a study of CD8+ T cells in alopecia areata. Only in-frame clones appear in the TCRdb table, and some are missing; sequencing was by immunoSEQ multiplex PCR. The sample gives around 200,000 clones, 58% of which show up once; around 13% is in the top ten. The sequencing used CD8+ T cells sorted from blood, collected at week 24, from a patient treated with tofacitinib. The receptors here all came from a human donor with alopecia areata. The CDR3 runs from the conserved cysteine through the conserved F or W. The D gene is left open where the match is weak. Clone size is not always given. Where it is, it says once, few, many or a class for expanded clones.

j_call v_call d_call clone_size cdr3_length cdr3_nt cdr3_aa
TRBJ1-5 TRBV27 . once 14 TGTGCCAGCAGTTCCGCCAGCAGCAATCAGCCCCAGCATTTT CASSSASSNQPQHF
TRBJ2-7 TRBV19 . few 14 TGTGCCAGTAGTACCCCCCATGCATCTGGGGAGCAGTACTTC CASSTPHASGEQYF
TRBJ2-1 TRBV5-6 . . 12 TGTGCCAGCAGCTTGACGGTCAATGAGCAGTTCTTC CASSLTVNEQFF
TRBJ2-7 TRBV29-1 TRBD2 . 15 TGCAGCGTTGAATCCAGCGGGGGCGAGACCTACGAGCAGTACTTC CSVESSGGETYEQYF
TRBJ1-1 TRBV9 . . 14 TGTGCCAGCAGCGTAGTGGATGCGAACACTGAAGCTTTCTTT CASSVVDANTEAFF
TRBJ1-5 TRBV10-2 . once 13 TGCGCCAGCAGGGAAGGGGCTTATCAGCCCCAGCATTTT CASREGAYQPQHF
TRBJ2-7 TRBV6-5 TRBD2 . 15 TGTGCCAGCAGTAAACTAGCGGGGGACCCCTACGAGCAGTACTTC CASSKLAGDPYEQYF
TRBJ2-2 TRBV7-6 . . 13 TGTGCCAGCAGCTTCGGGAACACCGGGGAGCTGTTTTTT CASSFGNTGELFF
TRBJ1-2 TRBV29-1 . once 12 TGCAGCGCAGCAGGGCAAGGCTATGGCTACACCTTC CSAAGQGYGYTF
TRBJ2-1 TRBV27 TRBD1 . 15 TGTGCCAGCAGTCAAGGGACAGCCGCCTACAATGAGCAGTTCTTC CASSQGTAAYNEQFF
TRBJ1-1 TRBV6-5 . . 13 TGTGCCAGCAGTTACGGAATGAGCACTGAAGCTTTCTTT CASSYGMSTEAFF
TRBJ2-5 TRBV2 . . 14 TGTGCCAGCAGTGAAGTTGGGCAGGAGTGGACCCAGTACTTC CASSEVGQEWTQYF
TRBJ2-1 TRBV5-1 . . 13 TGCGCCAGCAGCTTGGAAGTGGCCACTGAGCAGTTCTTC CASSLEVATEQFF
TRBJ1-5 TRBV28 TRBD1 . 15 TGTGCCAGCAGTCCCCTGACAGGGAGGAATCAGCCCCAGCATTTT CASSPLTGRNQPQHF
TRBJ1-2 TRBV6-5 TRBD1 . 14 TGTGCCAGCAGTTACCGTGCCAGGGGGGTTGGCTACACCTTC CASSYRARGVGYTF
TRBJ2-7 TRBV13 TRBD1 . 14 TGTGCCAGCAGCCAGGGACAGGGGGCTTGGGAGCAGTACTTC CASSQGQGAWEQYF
TRBJ1-1 TRBV13 . . 16 TGTGCCAGCAGCTTAGGGAGGAGCGCTATAGACACTGAAGCTTTCTTT CASSLGRSAIDTEAFF
TRBJ1-1 TRBV27 . . 13 TGTGCCAGCAGTTTAGGAGATTACACTGAAGCTTTCTTT CASSLGDYTEAFF
TRBJ2-5 TRBV13 . . 13 TGTGCCAGCAGCTCCAGGGGTTACGAGACCCAGTACTTC CASSSRGYETQYF
TRBJ2-7 TRBV7-9 . . 13 TGTGCCAGCAGCTTAGCGGCCTCCTACGAGCAGTACTTC CASSLAASYEQYF
TRBJ2-1 TRBV4-1 . few 13 TGCGCCAGCAGCCAAGCTCTTACTCCGAACCCGTTCTTC CASSQALTPNPFF
TRBJ2-5 TRBV30 . few 11 TGTGCCTGGAGTGCACAAGAGACCCAGTACTTC CAWSAQETQYF
TRBJ1-1 TRBV5-5 TRBD1 . 15 TGTGCCAGCAGCCAAAGACAGGGACTCGACACTGAAGCTTTCTTT CASSQRQGLDTEAFF
TRBJ1-6 TRBV6-6 . . 11 TGTGCCAGCAGTCAGAATTCACCCCTCCACTTT CASSQNSPLHF
TRBJ1-2 TRBV30 TRBD1 . 11 TGTGCCTGGAGGACAGGGGTTGGCTACACCTTC CAWRTGVGYTF
TRBJ2-3 TRBV5-6 . . 13 TGTGCCAGCAGCTTGGGGACCCCAGATACGCAGTATTTT CASSLGTPDTQYF
TRBJ2-5 TRBV13 . . 13 TGTGCCAGCAGCTTAAGGGCTGGAGAGACCCAGTACTTC CASSLRAGETQYF
TRBJ2-4 TRBV19 . . 15 TGTGCCAGTAGTGACACAGGGTTCGACAAAAACATTCAGTACTTC CASSDTGFDKNIQYF
TRBJ1-2 TRBV9 . . 12 TGTGCCAGCAGCGTAGGGGGTGTTGGCTACACCTTC CASSVGGVGYTF
TRBJ1-2 TRBV5-1 . . 15 TGCGCCAGCAGCTTTACAGGATTAATGGGCGATGGCTACACCTTC CASSFTGLMGDGYTF
TRBJ1-1 TRBV5-1 . . 14 TGCGCCAGCAGCTTGGCCCCCTGGCAGAATGAAGCTTTCTTT CASSLAPWQNEAFF
TRBJ2-7 TRBV13 . . 12 TGTGCCAGCAGGACACTTTCTAGCGAGCAGTACTTC CASRTLSSEQYF
TRBJ2-5 TRBV4-1 TRBD1 . 17 TGCGCCAGCAGCCCATACCTTGGGGGGACAGGCGAGGAGACCCAGTACTTC CASSPYLGGTGEETQYF
TRBJ2-5 TRBV13 . once 14 TGTGCCAGCAGCCCCAGACAGGTCCAAGAGACCCAGTACTTC CASSPRQVQETQYF
TRBJ1-2 TRBV29-1 . . 12 TGCAGCGTTGAGGGGCAGGGAAATGGCTACACCTTC CSVEGQGNGYTF
TRBJ1-1 TRBV30 . . 13 TGTGCCTGGAGTGCTGGGGTGAACACTGAAGCTTTCTTT CAWSAGVNTEAFF
TRBJ2-1 TRBV6-6 TRBD2 few 15 TGTGCCAGCAGTCGCCGTAGCGGGGGTGGGTGGGTGCAGTTCTTC CASSRRSGGGWVQFF
TRBJ2-5 TRBV2 . . 13 TGTGCCAGCAGTGATTCATCCCAAGAGACCCAGTACTTC CASSDSSQETQYF
TRBJ2-3 TRBV4-1 . few 16 TGCGCCAGCAGCGAAACACGGGTCTCTTCCACAGATACGCAGTATTTT CASSETRVSSTDTQYF
TRBJ2-2 TRBV29-1 TRBD1 few 15 TGCAGCGTTGAAGGTGGGACAGGGAACACCGGGGAGCTGTTTTTT CSVEGGTGNTGELFF
TRBJ2-7 TRBV30 . . 13 TGTGCCTGGAGCCTACGGGGACCCTACGAGCAGTACTTC CAWSLRGPYEQYF
TRBJ1-1 TRBV5-1 . . 12 TGCGCCAGCAGCTTCTTGGGGGATGAAGCTTTCTTT CASSFLGDEAFF
TRBJ2-3 TRBV5-1 TRBD1 . 16 TGCGCCAGCAGCGGGACAGGGGGCATGGCAACGGATACGCAGTATTTT CASSGTGGMATDTQYF
TRBJ2-5 TRBV7-8 . . 14 TGTGCCAGCAGCTTAGCGGGGCAGGGGGAGACCCAGTACTTC CASSLAGQGETQYF
TRBJ1-2 TRBV5-6 TRBD1 few 17 TGTGCCAGCAGCACAGGGACAGGACAGCGCACTACTGGTGGCTACACCTTC CASSTGTGQRTTGGYTF
TRBJ1-1 TRBV29-1 . few 13 TGCAGCGTTGATCCGACCATGGGCCCCGGAGCTTTCTTT CSVDPTMGPGAFF
TRBJ2-5 TRBV30 . few 11 TGTGCCTGGGGGAGGTGGGAGACCCAGTACTTC CAWGRWETQYF
TRBJ2-5 TRBV7-9 . . 16 TGTGCCAGCAGCGCAACCCACAGTGAGTTCCAAGAGACCCAGTACTTC CASSATHSEFQETQYF
TRBJ1-4 TRBV4-1 . . 12 TGCGCCAGCAGCGAAAACCATGAAAAACTGTTTTTT CASSENHEKLFF
TRBJ1-2 TRBV5-1 TRBD1 . 17 TGCGCCAGCAGCCGAGATATCCGTTCGACAGGGTTTGAGGGCTACACCTTC CASSRDIRSTGFEGYTF
TRBJ2-2 TRBV29-1 . . 13 TGCAGCGTTCCTGGACTAGGGGGAAGTGAGCTGTTTTTT CSVPGLGGSELFF
TRBJ2-5 TRBV19 . . 13 TGTGCCAGCCCCGCCGGGAGTCAAGAGACCCAGTACTTC CASPAGSQETQYF